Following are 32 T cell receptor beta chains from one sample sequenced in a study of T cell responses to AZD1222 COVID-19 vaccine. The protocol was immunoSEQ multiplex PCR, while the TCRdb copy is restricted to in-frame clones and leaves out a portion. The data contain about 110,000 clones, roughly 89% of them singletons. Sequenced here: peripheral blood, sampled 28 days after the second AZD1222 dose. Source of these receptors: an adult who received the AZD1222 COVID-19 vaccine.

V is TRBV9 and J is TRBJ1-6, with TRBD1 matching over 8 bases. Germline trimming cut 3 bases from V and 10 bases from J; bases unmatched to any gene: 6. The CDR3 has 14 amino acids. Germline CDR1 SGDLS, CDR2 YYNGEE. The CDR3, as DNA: TGTGCCAGCAGCGAGCGGACAGGGTACTCACCCCTCCACTTT. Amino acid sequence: CASSERTGYSPLHF.

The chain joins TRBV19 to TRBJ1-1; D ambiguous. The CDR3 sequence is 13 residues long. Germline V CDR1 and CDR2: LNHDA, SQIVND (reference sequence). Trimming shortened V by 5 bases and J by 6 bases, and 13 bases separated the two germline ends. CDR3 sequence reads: CASSASSGAEAFF. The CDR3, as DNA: TGTGCCAGTAGTGCCTCGAGTGGGGCTGAAGCTTTCTTT.

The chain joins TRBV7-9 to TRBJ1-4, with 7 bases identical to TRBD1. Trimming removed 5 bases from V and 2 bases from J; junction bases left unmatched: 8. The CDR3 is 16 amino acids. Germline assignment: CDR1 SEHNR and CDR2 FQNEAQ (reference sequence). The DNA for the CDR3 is TGTGCCAGCAGCCCCGGGACAGAGCTGACTAATGAAAAACTGTTTTTT. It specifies CASSPGTELTNEKLFF.

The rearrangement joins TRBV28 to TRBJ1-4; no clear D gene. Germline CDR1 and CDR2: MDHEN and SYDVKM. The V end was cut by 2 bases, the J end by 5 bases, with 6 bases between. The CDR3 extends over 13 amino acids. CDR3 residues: CASSLTPNEKLFF. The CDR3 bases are TGTGCCAGCAGTTTAACCCCGAATGAAAAACTGTTTTTT.

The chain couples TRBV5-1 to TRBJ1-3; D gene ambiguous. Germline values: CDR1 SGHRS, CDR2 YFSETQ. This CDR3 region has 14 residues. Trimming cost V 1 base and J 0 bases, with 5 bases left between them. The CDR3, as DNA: TGCGCCAGCAGCTTGATGAGCTCTGGAAACACCATATATTTT. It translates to CASSLMSSGNTIYF. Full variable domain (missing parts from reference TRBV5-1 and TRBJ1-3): KAGVTQTPRYLIKTRGQQVTLSCSPISGHRSVSWYQQTPGQGLQFLFEYFSETQRNKGNFPGRFSGRQFSNSRSEMNVSTLELGDSALYLCASSLMSSGNTIYFGEGSWLTVV.

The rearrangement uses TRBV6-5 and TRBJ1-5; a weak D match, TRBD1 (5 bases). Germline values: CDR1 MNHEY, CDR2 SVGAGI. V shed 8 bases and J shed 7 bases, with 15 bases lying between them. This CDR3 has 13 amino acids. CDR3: CASSRGEEQPQHF. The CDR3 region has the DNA TGTGCCAGCTCGAGAGGGGAAGAACAGCCCCAGCATTTT.

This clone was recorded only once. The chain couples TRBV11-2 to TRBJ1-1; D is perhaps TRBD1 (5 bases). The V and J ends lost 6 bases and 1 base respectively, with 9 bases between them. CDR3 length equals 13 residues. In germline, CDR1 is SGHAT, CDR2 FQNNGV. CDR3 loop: CASSSQGNTEAFF. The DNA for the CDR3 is TGTGCCAGCAGTTCTCAGGGGAACACTGAAGCTTTCTTT.

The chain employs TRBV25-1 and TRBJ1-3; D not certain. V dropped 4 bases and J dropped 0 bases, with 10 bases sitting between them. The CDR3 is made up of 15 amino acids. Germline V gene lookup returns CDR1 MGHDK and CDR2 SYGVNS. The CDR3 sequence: CASSGLGSSGNTIYF. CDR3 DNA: TGTGCCAGCAGTGGTCTAGGGTCCTCTGGAAACACCATATATTTT.

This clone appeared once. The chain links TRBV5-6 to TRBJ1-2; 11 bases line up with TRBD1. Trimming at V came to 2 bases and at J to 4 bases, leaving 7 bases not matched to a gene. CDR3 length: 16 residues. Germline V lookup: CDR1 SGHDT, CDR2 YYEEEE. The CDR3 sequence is CASSLGTGGSGYGYTF. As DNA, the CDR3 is TGTGCCAGCAGCTTAGGGACAGGGGGATCGGGCTATGGCTACACCTTC.

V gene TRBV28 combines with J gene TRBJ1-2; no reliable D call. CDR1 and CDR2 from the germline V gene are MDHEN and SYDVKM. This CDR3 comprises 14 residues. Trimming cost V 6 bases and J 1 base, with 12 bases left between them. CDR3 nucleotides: TGTGCCAGCAGGATTACCGGACGTAACTATGGCTACACCTTC. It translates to CASRITGRNYGYTF.

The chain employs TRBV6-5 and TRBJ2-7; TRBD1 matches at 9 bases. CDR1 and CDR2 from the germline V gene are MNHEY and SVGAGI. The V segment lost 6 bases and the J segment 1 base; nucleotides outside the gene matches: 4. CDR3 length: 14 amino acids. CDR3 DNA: TGTGCCAGCAGGGCCGGGACAGGGTCCTACGAGCAGTACTTC. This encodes CASRAGTGSYEQYF.

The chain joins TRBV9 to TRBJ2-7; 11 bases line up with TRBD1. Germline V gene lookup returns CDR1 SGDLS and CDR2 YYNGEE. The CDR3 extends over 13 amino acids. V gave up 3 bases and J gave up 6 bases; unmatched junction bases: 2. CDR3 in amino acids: CASSEGTGGEQYF. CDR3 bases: TGTGCCAGCAGCGAGGGGACAGGGGGCGAGCAGTACTTC.

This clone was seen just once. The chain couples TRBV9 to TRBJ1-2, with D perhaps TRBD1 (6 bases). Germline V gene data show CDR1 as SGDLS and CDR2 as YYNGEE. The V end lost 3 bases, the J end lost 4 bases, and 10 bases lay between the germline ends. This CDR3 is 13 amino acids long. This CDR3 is CASSAGQSYGYTF. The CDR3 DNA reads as TGTGCCAGCAGCGCCGGACAGAGCTATGGCTACACCTTC.

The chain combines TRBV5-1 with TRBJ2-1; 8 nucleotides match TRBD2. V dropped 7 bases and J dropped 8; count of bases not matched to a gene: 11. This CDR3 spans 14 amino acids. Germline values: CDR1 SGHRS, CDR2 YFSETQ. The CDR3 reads CASGRTSWRDEQFF. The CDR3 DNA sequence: TGCGCCAGCGGACGGACTAGCTGGCGGGATGAGCAGTTCTTC. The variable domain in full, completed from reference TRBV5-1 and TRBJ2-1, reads KAGVTQTPRYLIKTRGQQVTLSCSPISGHRSVSWYQQTPGQGLQFLFEYFSETQRNKGNFPGRFSGRQFSNSRSEMNVSTLELGDSALYLCASGRTSWRDEQFFGPGTRLTVL.

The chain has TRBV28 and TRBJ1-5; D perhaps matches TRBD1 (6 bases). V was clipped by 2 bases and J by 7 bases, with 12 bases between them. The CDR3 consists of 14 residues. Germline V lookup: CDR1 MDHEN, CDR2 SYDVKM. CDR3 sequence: CASSLRGGRQPQHF. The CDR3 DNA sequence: TGTGCCAGCAGTTTAAGAGGGGGGAGGCAGCCCCAGCATTTT. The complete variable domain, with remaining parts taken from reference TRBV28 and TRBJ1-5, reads DVKVTQSSRYLVKRTGEKVFLECVQDMDHENMFWYRQDPGLGLRLIYFSYDVKMKEKGDIPEGYSVSREKKERFSLILESASTNQTSMYLCASSLRGGRQPQHFGDGTRLSIL.

CDR3 protein: CASSTTSGGLSYEQYF. The CDR3 DNA is TGTGCCAGCAGTACTACTAGCGGGGGCCTCTCCTACGAGCAGTACTTC. The chain uses TRBV6-2 or TRBV6-3 and TRBJ2-7; 11 bases fit TRBD2. Trimming removed 5 bases from V and 0 bases from J; junction bases left unmatched: 6. The CDR3 sequence is 16 residues long. CDR1 and CDR2 from the germline V gene are MNHEY and SVGEGT.

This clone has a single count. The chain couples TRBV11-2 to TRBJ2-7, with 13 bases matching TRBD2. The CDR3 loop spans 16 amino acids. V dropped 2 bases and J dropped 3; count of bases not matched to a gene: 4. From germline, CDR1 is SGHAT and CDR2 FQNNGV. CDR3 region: CASSLSGTSGIYEQYF. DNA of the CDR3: TGTGCCAGCAGCTTATCCGGGACTAGCGGGATCTACGAGCAGTACTTC.

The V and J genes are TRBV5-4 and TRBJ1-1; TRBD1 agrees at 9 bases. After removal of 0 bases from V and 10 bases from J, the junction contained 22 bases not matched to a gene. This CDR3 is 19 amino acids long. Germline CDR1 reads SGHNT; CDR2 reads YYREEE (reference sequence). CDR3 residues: CASSLAPPMGQGTIIRAFF. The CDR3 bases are TGTGCCAGCAGCTTGGCCCCCCCAATGGGACAGGGAACCATCATTAGAGCTTTCTTT. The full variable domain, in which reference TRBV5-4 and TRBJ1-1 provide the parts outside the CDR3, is ETGVTQSPTHLIKTRGQQVTLRCSSQSGHNTVSWYQQALGQGPQFIFQYYREEENGRGNFPPRFSGLQFPNYSSELNVNALELDDSALYLCASSLAPPMGQGTIIRAFFGQGTRLTVV.

The CDR3 is CASSHRQGFSQPQHF. The DNA of the CDR3 is TGTGCCAGCAGTCACCGACAGGGGTTCTCTCAGCCCCAGCATTTT. The chain links TRBV28 to TRBJ1-5; 8 positions match TRBD1. The CDR3 sequence is 15 residues long. Germline CDR1 MDHEN, CDR2 SYDVKM. V gave up 5 bases and J gave up 6 bases; unmatched junction bases: 9.

CDR3 sequence: CASSLNRGHEQYF. For the CDR3, the DNA is TGTGCCAGCAGCCTGAACAGGGGCCACGAGCAGTACTTC. The rearrangement joins TRBV3-1 (or the pseudogene TRBV3-2) to TRBJ2-7; 7 positions agree with TRBD1. The junction had 5 bases not matched to a gene; V was cut back by 4 bases and J by 5 bases. Germline V gene lookup returns CDR1 LGHDT and CDR2 YNNKEL (reference sequence). The CDR3 is 13 residues long.

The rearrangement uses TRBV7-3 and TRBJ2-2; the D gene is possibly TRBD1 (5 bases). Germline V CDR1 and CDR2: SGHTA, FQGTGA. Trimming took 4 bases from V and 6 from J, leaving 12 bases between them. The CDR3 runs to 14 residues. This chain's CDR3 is CASSSSGWAGELFF. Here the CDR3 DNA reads TGTGCCAGCAGCTCTTCAGGGTGGGCCGGGGAGCTGTTTTTT.

The DNA for the CDR3 is TGTGCCAGCTCACCACGTGGCGGCTCCTCTGGAAACACCATATATTTT. Translated, it gives CASSPRGGSSGNTIYF. The chain employs TRBV18 and TRBJ1-3; D gene uncertain. V lost 1 base, J lost 0 bases, and 10 bases lay in between. CDR1 and CDR2 (germline): KGHSH, LQKENI. This CDR3 is built from 16 residues.

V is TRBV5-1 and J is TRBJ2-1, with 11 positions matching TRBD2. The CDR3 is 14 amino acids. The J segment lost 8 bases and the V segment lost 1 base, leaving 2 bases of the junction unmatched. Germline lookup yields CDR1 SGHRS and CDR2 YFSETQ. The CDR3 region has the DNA TGCGCCAGCAGCTTGACTAGCGGGAGCCATGAGCAGTTCTTC. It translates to CASSLTSGSHEQFF.

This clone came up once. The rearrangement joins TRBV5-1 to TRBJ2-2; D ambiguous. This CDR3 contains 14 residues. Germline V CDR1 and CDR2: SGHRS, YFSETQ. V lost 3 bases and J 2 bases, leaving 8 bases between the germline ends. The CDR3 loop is CASSWPSNTGELFF. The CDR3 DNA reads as TGCGCCAGCAGCTGGCCGAGCAACACCGGGGAGCTGTTTTTT.

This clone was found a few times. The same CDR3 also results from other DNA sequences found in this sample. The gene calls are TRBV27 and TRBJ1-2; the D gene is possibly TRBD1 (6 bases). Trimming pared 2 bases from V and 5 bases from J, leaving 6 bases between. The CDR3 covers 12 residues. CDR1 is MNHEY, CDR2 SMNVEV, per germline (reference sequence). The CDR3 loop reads CASSLQGYGYTF. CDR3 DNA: TGTGCCAGCAGTTTACAGGGGTATGGCTACACCTTC.

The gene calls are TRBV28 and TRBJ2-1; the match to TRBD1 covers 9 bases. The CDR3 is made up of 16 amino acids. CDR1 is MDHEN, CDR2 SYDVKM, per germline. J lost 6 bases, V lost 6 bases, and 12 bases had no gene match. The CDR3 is CASSPTGGGIPNEQFF. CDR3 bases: TGTGCCAGCAGCCCGACAGGGGGTGGGATCCCCAATGAGCAGTTCTTC.

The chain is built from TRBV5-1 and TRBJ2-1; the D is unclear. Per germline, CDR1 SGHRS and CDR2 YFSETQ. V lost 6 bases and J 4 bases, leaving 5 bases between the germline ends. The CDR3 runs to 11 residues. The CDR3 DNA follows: TGCGCCAGCAAGACGTACAATGAGCAGTTCTTC. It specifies CASKTYNEQFF.

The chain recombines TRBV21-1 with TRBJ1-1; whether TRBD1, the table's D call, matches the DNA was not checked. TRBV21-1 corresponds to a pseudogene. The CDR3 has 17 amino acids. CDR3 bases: TGTGCCAGCAGCGCCCGAGGGGCAGGGGGCTGGTGCACTGAAGCTTTCTTT. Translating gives CASSARGAGGWCTEAFF.

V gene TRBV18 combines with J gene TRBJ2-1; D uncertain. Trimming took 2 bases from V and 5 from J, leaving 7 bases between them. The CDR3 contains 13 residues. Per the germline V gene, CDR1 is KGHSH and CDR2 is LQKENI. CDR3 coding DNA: TGTGCCAGCTCACCAAGCCGGGACAATGAGCAGTTCTTC. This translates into CASSPSRDNEQFF.

CDR3 DNA: TGTGCCAGCAGCTTAGGAGGGGGTGGGTACAATGAGCAGTTCTTC. This gives the protein CASSLGGGGYNEQFF. J is TRBJ2-1 and V is TRBV5-4; D assignment may be TRBD1 or TRBD2 (6 bases each). Germline V gene lookup returns CDR1 SGHNT and CDR2 YYREEE (reference sequence). V lost 2 bases and J lost 4, with 13 bases in between. This CDR3 region has 15 residues.

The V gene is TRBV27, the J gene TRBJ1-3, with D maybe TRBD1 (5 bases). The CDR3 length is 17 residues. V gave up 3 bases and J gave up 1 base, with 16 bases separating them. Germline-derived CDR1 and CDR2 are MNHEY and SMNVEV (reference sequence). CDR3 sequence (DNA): TGTGCCAGCAGTTTGACCGGGGGGGTTTTATCTGGAAACACCATATATTTT. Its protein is CASSLTGGVLSGNTIYF.

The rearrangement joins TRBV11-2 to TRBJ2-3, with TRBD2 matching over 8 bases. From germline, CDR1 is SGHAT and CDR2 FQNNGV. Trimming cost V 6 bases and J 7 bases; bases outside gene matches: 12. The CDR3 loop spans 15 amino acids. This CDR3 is CASSSTSGHLYTQYF. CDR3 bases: TGTGCCAGCAGTTCCACTAGCGGCCATTTATATACGCAGTATTTT.